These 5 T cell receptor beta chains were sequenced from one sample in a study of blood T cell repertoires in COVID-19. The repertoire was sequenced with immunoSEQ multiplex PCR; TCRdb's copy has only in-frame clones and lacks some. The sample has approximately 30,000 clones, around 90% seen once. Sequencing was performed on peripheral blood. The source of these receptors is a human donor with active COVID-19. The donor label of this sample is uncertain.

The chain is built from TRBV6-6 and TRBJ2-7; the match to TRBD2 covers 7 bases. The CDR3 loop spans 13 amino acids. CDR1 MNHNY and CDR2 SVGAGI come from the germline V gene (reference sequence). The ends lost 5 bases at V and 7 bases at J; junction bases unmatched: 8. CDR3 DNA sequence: TGTGCCAGCAGTCCAGCGGGGCGGCGGGAGCAGTACTTC. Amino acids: CASSPAGRREQYF.

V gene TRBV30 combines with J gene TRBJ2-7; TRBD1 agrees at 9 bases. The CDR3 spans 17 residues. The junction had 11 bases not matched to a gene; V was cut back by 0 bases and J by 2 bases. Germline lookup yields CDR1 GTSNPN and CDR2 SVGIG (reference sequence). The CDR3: CAWSVQGQGEGTYEQYF. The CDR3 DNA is TGTGCCTGGAGTGTACAGGGACAGGGTGAAGGGACCTACGAGCAGTACTTC. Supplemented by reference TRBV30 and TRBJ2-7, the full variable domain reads SQTIHQWPATLVQPVGSPLSLECTVEGTSNPNLYWYRQAAGRGLQLLFYSVGIGQISSEVPQNLSASRPQDRQFILSSKKLLLSDSGFYLCAWSVQGQGEGTYEQYFGPGTRLTVT.

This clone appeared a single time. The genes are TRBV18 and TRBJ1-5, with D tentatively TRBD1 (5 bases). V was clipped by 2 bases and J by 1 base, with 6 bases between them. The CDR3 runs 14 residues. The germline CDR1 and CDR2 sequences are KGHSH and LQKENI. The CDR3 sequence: CASSPSGSNQPQHF. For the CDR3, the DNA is TGTGCCAGCTCACCATCAGGGAGCAATCAGCCCCAGCATTTT.

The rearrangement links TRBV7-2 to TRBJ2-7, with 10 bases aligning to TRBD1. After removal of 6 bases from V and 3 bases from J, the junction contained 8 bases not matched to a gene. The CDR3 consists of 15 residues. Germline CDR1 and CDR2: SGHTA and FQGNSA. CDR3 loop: CASRPDRGAFYEQYF. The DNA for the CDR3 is TGTGCCAGCAGACCGGACAGGGGGGCTTTCTACGAGCAGTACTTC.

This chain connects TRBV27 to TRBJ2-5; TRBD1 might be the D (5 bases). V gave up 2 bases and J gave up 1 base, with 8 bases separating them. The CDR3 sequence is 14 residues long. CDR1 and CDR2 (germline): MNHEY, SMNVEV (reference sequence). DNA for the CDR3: TGTGCCAGCAGTTTAGACAGCTCCCAAGAGACCCAGTACTTC. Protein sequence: CASSLDSSQETQYF.